This T cell receptor (beta chain) appears in the sequencing data of a study of technical replicates of blood from several donors. The CDR3 length is 15 residues. V was clipped by 3 bases and J by 0 bases, with 8 bases between them. CDR1 and CDR2 from the germline V gene are MRHNA and SNTAGT. Sequencing was performed with immunoSEQ multiplex PCR; in TCRdb, only in-frame clones are kept and a portion is missing. The sample includes approximately 64,000 clones, around 88% of them seen just once. This chain uses TRBV6-4 with TRBJ2-2; no reliable D call. The source is a human donor in good health. Some clones in this sample may be carry-over from other donors' samples. The sequenced sample consisted of PBMCs. CDR3 sequence (DNA): TGTGCCAGCAGTGAGAGGTCGACGAACACCGGGGAGCTGTTTTTT. Protein: CASSERSTNTGELFF.